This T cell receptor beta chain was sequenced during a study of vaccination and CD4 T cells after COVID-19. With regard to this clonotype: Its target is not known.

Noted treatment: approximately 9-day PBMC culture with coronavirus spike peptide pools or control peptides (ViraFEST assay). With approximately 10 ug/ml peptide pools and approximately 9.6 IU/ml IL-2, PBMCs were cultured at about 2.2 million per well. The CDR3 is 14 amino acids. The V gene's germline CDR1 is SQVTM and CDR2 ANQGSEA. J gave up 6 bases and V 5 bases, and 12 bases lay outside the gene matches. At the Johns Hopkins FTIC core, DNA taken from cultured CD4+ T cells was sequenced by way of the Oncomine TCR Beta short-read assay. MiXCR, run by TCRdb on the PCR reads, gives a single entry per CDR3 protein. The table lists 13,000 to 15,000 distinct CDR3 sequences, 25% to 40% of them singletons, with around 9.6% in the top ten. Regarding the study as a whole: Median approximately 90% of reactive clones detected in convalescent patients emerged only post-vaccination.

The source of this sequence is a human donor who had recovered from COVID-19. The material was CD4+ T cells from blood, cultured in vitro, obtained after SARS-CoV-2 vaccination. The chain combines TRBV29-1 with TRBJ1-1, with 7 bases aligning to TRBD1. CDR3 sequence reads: CSVRTGDHIPEAFF. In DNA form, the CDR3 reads TGCAGCGTTAGGACAGGTGACCATATCCCTGAAGCTTTCTTT.